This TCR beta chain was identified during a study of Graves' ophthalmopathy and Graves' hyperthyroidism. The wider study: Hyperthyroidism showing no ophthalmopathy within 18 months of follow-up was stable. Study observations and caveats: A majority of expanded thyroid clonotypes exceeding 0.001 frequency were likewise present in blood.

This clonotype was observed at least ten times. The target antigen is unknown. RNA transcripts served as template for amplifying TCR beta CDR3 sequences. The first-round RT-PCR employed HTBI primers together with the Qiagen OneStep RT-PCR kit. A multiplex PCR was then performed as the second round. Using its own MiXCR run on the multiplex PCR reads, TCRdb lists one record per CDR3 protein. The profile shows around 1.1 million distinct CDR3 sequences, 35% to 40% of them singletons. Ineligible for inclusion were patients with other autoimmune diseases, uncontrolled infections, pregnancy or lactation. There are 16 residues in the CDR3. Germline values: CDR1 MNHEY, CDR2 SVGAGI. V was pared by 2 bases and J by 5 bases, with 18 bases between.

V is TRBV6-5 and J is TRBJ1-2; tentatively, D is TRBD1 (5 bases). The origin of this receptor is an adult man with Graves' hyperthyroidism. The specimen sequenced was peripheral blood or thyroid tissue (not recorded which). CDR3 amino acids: CASSYDVGGGRYGYTF. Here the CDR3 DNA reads TGTGCCAGCAGTTACGACGTCGGGGGTGGGCGATATGGCTACACCTTC.